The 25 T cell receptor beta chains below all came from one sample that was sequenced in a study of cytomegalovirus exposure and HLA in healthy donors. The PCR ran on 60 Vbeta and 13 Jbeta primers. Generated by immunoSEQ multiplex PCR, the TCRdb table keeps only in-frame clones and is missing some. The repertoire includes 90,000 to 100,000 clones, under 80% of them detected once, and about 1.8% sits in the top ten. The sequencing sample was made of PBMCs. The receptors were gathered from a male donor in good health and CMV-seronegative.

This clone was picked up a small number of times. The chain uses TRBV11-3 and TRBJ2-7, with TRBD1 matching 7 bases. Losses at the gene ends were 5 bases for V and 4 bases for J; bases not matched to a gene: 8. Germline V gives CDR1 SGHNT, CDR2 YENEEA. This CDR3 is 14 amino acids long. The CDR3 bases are TGTGCCAGCAGCCCAGGACAGGTCGAATACGAGCAGTACTTC. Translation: CASSPGQVEYEQYF.

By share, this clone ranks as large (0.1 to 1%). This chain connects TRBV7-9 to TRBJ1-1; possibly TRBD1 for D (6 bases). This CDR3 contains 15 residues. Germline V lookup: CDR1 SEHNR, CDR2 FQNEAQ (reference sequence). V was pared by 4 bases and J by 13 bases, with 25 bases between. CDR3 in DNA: TGTGCCAGCAGCTCATCTCGTCACCGGGACAACCAAGGTTTCTTT. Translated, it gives CASSSSRHRDNQGFF. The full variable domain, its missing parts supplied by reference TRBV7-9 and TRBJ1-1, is DTGVSQNPRHKITKRGQNVTFRCDPISEHNRLYWYRQTLGQGPEFLTYFQNEAQLEKSRLLSDRFSAERPKGSFSTLEIQRTEQGDSAMYLCASSSSRHRDNQGFFGQGTRLTVV.

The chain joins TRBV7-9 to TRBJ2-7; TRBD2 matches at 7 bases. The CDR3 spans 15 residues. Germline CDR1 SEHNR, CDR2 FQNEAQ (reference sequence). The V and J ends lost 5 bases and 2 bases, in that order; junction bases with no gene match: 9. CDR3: CASSRGSGAPYEQYF. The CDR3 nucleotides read TGTGCCAGCAGCCGCGGGAGTGGGGCCCCCTACGAGCAGTACTTC.

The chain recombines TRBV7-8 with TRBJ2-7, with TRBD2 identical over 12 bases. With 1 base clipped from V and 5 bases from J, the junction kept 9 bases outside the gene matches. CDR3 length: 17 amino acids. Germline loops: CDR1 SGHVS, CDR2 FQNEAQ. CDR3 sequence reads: CASSLGLAGGPGNEQYF. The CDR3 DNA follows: TGTGCCAGCAGCTTAGGTCTAGCGGGAGGGCCCGGGAACGAGCAGTACTTC.

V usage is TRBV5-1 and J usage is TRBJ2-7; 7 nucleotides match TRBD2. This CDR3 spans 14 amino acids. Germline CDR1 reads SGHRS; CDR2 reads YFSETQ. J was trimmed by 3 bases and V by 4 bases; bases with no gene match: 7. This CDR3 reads CASSLWGEGYEQYF. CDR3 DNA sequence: TGCGCCAGCAGCCTGTGGGGGGAGGGCTACGAGCAGTACTTC. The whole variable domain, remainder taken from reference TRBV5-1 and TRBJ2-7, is KAGVTQTPRYLIKTRGQQVTLSCSPISGHRSVSWYQQTPGQGLQFLFEYFSETQRNKGNFPGRFSGRQFSNSRSEMNVSTLELGDSALYLCASSLWGEGYEQYFGPGTRLTVT.

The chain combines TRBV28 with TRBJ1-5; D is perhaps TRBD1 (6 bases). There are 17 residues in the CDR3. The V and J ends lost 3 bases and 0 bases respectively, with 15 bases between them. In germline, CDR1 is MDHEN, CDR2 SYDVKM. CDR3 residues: CASSLGAGIYSNQPQHF. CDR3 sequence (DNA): TGTGCCAGCAGTTTGGGGGCAGGGATTTATAGCAATCAGCCCCAGCATTTT.

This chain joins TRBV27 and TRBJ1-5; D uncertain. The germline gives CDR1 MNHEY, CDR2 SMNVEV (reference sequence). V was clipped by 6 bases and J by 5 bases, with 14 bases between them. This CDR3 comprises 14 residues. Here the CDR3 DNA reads TGTGCCAGCAGAGACCTTCGGGATTATCAGCCCCAGCATTTT. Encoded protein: CASRDLRDYQPQHF.

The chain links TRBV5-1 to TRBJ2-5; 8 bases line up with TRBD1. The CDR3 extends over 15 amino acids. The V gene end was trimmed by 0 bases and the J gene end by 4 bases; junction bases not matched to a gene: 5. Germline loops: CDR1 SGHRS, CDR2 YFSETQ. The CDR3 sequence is CASSLGQGRGETQYF. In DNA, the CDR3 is TGCGCCAGCAGCTTGGGACAGGGGAGAGGAGAGACCCAGTACTTC.

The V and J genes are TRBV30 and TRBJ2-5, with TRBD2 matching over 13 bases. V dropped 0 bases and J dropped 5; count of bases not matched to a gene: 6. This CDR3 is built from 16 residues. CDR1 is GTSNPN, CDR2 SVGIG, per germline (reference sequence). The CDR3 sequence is CAWSVGTSGRAETQYF. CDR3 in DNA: TGTGCCTGGAGTGTAGGTACTAGCGGGAGGGCGGAGACCCAGTACTTC.

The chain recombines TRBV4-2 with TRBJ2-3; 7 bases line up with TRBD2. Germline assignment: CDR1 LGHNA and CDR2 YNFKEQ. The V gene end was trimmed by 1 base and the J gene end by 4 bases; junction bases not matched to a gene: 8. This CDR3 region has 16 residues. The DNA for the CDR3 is TGTGCCAGCAGCCAAGGGGCGGGAGTTTTAGCAGATACGCAGTATTTT. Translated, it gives CASSQGAGVLADTQYF.

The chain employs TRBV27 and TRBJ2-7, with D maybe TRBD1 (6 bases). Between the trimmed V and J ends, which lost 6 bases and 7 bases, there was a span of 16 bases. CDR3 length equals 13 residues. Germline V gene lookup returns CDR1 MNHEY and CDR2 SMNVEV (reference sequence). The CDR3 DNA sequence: TGTGCCAGCAGACAGGGCGCAGTTGGGGAGCAGTACTTC. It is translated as CASRQGAVGEQYF.

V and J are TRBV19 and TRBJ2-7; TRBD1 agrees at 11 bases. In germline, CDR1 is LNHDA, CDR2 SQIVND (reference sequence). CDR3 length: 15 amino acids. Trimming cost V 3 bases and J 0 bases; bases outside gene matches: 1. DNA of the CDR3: TGTGCCAGTAGTATCGGGACAGGGGGCTCCTACGAGCAGTACTTC. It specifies CASSIGTGGSYEQYF.

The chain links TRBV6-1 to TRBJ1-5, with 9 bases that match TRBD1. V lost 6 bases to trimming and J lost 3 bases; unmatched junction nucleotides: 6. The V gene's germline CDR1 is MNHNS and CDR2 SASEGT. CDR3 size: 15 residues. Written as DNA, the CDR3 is TGTGCCAGCAGAGGGGGACAGGGAGTCAATCAGCCCCAGCATTTT. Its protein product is CASRGGQGVNQPQHF.

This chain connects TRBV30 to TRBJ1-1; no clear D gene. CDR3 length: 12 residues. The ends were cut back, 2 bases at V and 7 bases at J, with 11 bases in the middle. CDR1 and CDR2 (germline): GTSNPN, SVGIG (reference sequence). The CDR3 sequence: CAWSPQVSEAFF. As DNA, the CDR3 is TGTGCCTGGAGTCCCCAGGTTAGTGAAGCTTTCTTT.

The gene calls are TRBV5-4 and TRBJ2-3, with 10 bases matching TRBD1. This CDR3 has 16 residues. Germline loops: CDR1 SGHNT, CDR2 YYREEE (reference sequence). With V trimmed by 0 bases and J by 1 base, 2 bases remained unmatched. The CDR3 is CASSLGGTGGTDTQYF. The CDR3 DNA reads TGTGCCAGCAGCTTGGGCGGGACAGGGGGCACAGATACGCAGTATTTT.

The DNA of the CDR3 is TGCAGCCCCCTCGGGGGGCTTGACACTGAAGCTTTCTTT. Its translation: CSPLGGLDTEAFF. The genes are TRBV29-1 and TRBJ1-1, with D possibly being TRBD1 (6 bases). This CDR3 comprises 13 residues. Germline loops: CDR1 SQVTM, CDR2 ANQGSEA. V dropped 8 bases and J dropped 3 bases, with 16 bases sitting between them.

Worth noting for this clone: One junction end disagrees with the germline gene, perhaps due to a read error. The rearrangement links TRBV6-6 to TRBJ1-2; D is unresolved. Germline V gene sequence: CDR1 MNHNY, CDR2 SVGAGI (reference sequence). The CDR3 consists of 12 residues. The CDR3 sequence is CVSSGANYGYTF. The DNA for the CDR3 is TGTGTCAGCTCCGGAGCGAACTATGGCTACACCTTC.

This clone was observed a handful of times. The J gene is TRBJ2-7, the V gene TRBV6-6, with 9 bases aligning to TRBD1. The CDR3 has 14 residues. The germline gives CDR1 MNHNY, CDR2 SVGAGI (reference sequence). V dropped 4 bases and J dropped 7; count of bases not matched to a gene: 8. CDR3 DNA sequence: TGTGCCAGCAGTTTGACAGGGGGAGGGCAGGAGCAGTACTTC. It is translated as CASSLTGGGQEQYF.

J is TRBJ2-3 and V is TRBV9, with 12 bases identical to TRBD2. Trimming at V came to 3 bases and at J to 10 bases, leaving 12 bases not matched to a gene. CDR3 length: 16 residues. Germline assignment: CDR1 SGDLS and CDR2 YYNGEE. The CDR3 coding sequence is TGTGCCAGCAGCGCTCCTAGCGGGAGGGGTTTTGGTGCGCAGTATTTT. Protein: CASSAPSGRGFGAQYF.

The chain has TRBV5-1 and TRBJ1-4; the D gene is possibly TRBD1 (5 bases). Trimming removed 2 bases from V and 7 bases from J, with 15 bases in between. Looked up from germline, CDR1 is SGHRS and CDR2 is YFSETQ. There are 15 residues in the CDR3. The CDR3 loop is CASSFSGGNGEKLFF. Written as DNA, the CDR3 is TGCGCCAGCAGCTTTTCTGGGGGGAACGGTGAAAAACTGTTTTTT.

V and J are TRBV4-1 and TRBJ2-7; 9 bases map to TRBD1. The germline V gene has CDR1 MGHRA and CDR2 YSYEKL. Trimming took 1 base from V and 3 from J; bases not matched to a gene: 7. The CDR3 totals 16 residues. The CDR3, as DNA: TGCGCCAGCAGCCAAGTCCCGGGACAGGGTATCTACGAGCAGTACTTC. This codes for CASSQVPGQGIYEQYF.

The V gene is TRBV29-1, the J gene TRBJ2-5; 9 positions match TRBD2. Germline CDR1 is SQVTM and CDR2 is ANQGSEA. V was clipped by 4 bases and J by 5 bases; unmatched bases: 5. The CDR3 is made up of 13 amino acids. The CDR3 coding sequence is TGCAGCGTTGGAACTAGCGGGTCTGAGACCCAGTACTTC. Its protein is CSVGTSGSETQYF.

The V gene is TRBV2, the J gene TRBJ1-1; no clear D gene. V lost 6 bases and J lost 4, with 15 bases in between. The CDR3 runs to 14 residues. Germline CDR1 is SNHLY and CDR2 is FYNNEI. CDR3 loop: CASSVLAVGTEAFF. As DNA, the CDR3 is TGTGCCAGCAGCGTTTTGGCGGTCGGCACTGAAGCTTTCTTT.

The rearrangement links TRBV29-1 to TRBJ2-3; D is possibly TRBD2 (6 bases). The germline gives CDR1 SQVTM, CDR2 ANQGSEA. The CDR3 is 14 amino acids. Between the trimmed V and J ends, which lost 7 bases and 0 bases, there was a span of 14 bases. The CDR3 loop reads CSGKWRGSTDTQYF. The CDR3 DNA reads TGCAGCGGGAAATGGAGGGGAAGCACAGATACGCAGTATTTT.

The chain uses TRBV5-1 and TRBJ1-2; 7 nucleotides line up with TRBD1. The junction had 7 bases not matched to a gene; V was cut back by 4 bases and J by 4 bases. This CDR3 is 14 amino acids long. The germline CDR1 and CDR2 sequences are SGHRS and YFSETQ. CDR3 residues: CASSPGQAGYGYTF. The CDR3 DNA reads TGCGCCAGCAGCCCAGGACAGGCGGGCTATGGCTACACCTTC.